The rows below give T cell receptor beta chains drawn from one sample of a study of CD8 T cells in ankylosing spondylitis. Via MiXCR, TCRdb re-called the 5' RACE reads, giving one row per CDR3 protein. Of under 850,000 distinct CDR3 sequences in the sample, under 20% were seen once. Sequencing input: blood, either unsorted or a sorted T cell fraction (not recorded which). Every receptor here comes from a male donor with ankylosing spondylitis. Both conserved end residues are part of each CDR3. The D gene is left open where the match is weak. Where a row states a size, it is once, few, many or the class of an expanded clone; other rows omit it.

DNA	CDR3	J	D	V	length	size
TGTGCCAGCAGCCGGGACAGCCGGATGAACACCGGGGAGCTGTTTTTT	CASSRDSRMNTGELFF	TRBJ2-2	TRBD1	TRBV7-2	16	few
TGTGCCAGCAATCCAGCGGGGCAAGAGACCCAGTACTTC	CASNPAGQETQYF	TRBJ2-5	TRBD2	TRBV6-1	13	NA
TGCAGCGTCGCCGAGGACTACTACTACGAGCAGTACTTC	CSVAEDYYYEQYF	TRBJ2-7	NA	TRBV29-1	13	NA
TGTGCCACCAGTATTCCGGGAGCCCACTATAATTCACCCCTCCACTTT	CATSIPGAHYNSPLHF	TRBJ1-6	NA	TRBV24-1	16	NA
TGCGCCAGCAGCCAGAGGACTAGCCTAGTCAATGAGCAGTTCTTC	CASSQRTSLVNEQFF	TRBJ2-1	TRBD2	TRBV4-1	15	few
TGTGCCAGTAGTATGCTTCCGGCAGGGAGGAACACTGAAGCTTTCTTT	CASSMLPAGRNTEAFF	TRBJ1-1	NA	TRBV19	16	NA
TGTGCCAGCAGAGGACTAGTGGCGGGGCAGTACTTC	CASRGLVAGQYF	TRBJ2-7	TRBD2	TRBV2	12	NA
TGTGCTAGCAGTTCACAGATGGGCTACGAGCAGTACTTC	CASSSQMGYEQYF	TRBJ2-7	NA	TRBV7-7	13	NA
TGTGCCAGCAGCCAACTACAGTGGCGCGAAGAGACCCAGTACTTC	CASSQLQWREETQYF	TRBJ2-5	NA	TRBV3-1	15	few
TGCGCCAGCAGCCAACAAGGACAGGGAGGGCATCAGCCCCAGCATTTT	CASSQQGQGGHQPQHF	TRBJ1-5	TRBD1	TRBV4-1	16	few
TGCGCCAGCAGCTTGGAAGGGCCCATGGAGCAGTACTTC	CASSLEGPMEQYF	TRBJ2-7	NA	TRBV5-1	13	few
TGTGCCAGCAGTTACCACCGATCACCGGCGGTGGGTGAGCAGTTCTTC	CASSYHRSPAVGEQFF	TRBJ2-1	NA	TRBV6-2/TRBV6-3	16	NA
TGCAGCGCGGCGAGGAGCGTTGAGGGGACCCAGTACTTC	CSAARSVEGTQYF	TRBJ2-5	NA	TRBV29-1	13	few
TGCAGTGCTAGTGGGGAAGAGACCCAGTACTTC	CSASGEETQYF	TRBJ2-5	NA	TRBV20-1	11	NA
TGTGCCAGCAGCCAGCGACAGCCTCCGAACATTCAGTACTTC	CASSQRQPPNIQYF	TRBJ2-4	NA	TRBV7-2	14	NA
TGTGCCATCAGTGAGGTAGCGGGAGCCGAGCAGTACTTC	CAISEVAGAEQYF	TRBJ2-7	TRBD2	TRBV10-3	13	few
TGTGCCAGCAGTTTAGGGGGCCATCAGCCCCAGCATTTT	CASSLGGHQPQHF	TRBJ1-5	NA	TRBV12-3/TRBV12-4	13	many
TGTGCCATCAGTTTAGAGGTCGGGGTGGTTCGTTTGAACACTGAAGCTTTCTTT	CAISLEVGVVRLNTEAFF	TRBJ1-1	NA	TRBV12-3/TRBV12-4	18	NA
TGTGCCAGCAGTTTCAGACAAGAGACCCAGTACTTC	CASSFRQETQYF	TRBJ2-5	NA	TRBV2	12	few
TGTGCCAGCAGTTTACGGTGGGGGATAGGGGGAAACACCGGGGAGCTGTTTTTT	CASSLRWGIGGNTGELFF	TRBJ2-2	NA	TRBV12-3/TRBV12-4	18	few
TGTGCCAGCAGCGTCCAGGGGGCCGGAACCATATATTTT	CASSVQGAGTIYF	TRBJ1-3	TRBD1	TRBV3-1	13	NA
TGCGCCAGCAGCACCGGGACAGGGGCTGACGAGCAGTACTTC	CASSTGTGADEQYF	TRBJ2-7	TRBD1	TRBV5-1	14	NA
TGTGCCAGCAGCCCTAGCGGGGGGACCCAAGAGACCCAGTACTTC	CASSPSGGTQETQYF	TRBJ2-5	TRBD2	TRBV12-3/TRBV12-4	15	many
TGCAGCGTTGAATACAGGGGAAGAACTGGAAACACCATATATTTT	CSVEYRGRTGNTIYF	TRBJ1-3	TRBD1	TRBV29-1	15	few
TGTGCCAGCAGCCCCCATATCGGGACAGGCGAAGGAAACACCATATATTTT	CASSPHIGTGEGNTIYF	TRBJ1-3	TRBD1	TRBV9	17	few
TGCAGCGTTGACGAGGTGTGGGGAAAGAACACTGAAGCTTTCTTT	CSVDEVWGKNTEAFF	TRBJ1-1	NA	TRBV29-1	15	few
TGCGCCAGCAGCCCGGGGCCGGGTTACGAGCAGTACTTC	CASSPGPGYEQYF	TRBJ2-7	NA	TRBV4-1	13	NA
TGTGCCAGCAGGTCACAGGGCGATGGCTACACCTTC	CASRSQGDGYTF	TRBJ1-2	NA	TRBV2	12	NA
TGTGCCATCATTCCCGCCAGCGAGGGAGAGTCGTCACCCCTCCACTTT	CAIIPASEGESSPLHF	TRBJ1-6	NA	TRBV10-3	16	once
TGTGCCAGCAGTTTTAGTTTAAACTATGGCTACACCTTC	CASSFSLNYGYTF	TRBJ1-2	NA	TRBV12-3/TRBV12-4	13	NA
TGTGCCAGCAGCCCTCACTTAAACACCATATATTTT	CASSPHLNTIYF	TRBJ1-3	NA	TRBV7-8	12	NA
TGCAGCGCATTGACTAGCGGGAGACCCTACGAGCAGTACTTC	CSALTSGRPYEQYF	TRBJ2-7	TRBD2	TRBV29-1	14	few
TGTGCCAGCACCGAAGGGGGAACGGGGCCCCAGCATTTT	CASTEGGTGPQHF	TRBJ1-5	NA	TRBV11-2	13	few
TGCGCCAGCAGCCAAGCTCGGCAGGGCACCGGGGAGCTGTTTTTT	CASSQARQGTGELFF	TRBJ2-2	NA	TRBV4-3	15	NA
TGTGCCTGGAGACTGGCCCGAGAGCAGTTCTTC	CAWRLAREQFF	TRBJ2-1	NA	TRBV30	11	few
TGTGCCAGCAGCCGCCTACTACCGGGACAGGGAAACACCGGGGAGCTGTTTTTT	CASSRLLPGQGNTGELFF	TRBJ2-2	TRBD1	TRBV12-3/TRBV12-4	18	few
TGCAGTGCTAGAGCGGTACAGAGGGGTCTAATCTTT	CSARAVQRGLIF	TRBJ1-1	NA	TRBV20-1	12	few
TGTGCCACCAGCGGACGGGACATCGGGCCGGCAAACACTGAAGCTTTCTTT	CATSGRDIGPANTEAFF	TRBJ1-1	NA	TRBV15	17	few
TGTGCCAGCAGTCCCCGGGACAACGAGCAGTACTTC	CASSPRDNEQYF	TRBJ2-7	NA	TRBV12-3/TRBV12-4	12	many
TGTGCCACCAGCAGAGTTGGGACTAGCGCTTACAATGAGCAGTTCTTC	CATSRVGTSAYNEQFF	TRBJ2-1	TRBD2	TRBV15	16	NA
TGTGCCAGCAGCTTAGGGGCCCGCGGGGAGACCCAGTACTTC	CASSLGARGETQYF	TRBJ2-5	NA	TRBV7-3	14	few
TGTGCCAGGAGCCCTGGACAGTCCTACGAGCAGTACTTC	CARSPGQSYEQYF	TRBJ2-7	NA	TRBV5-6	13	NA
TGCAGTGCCCTTCCGGGGTACGGCGGCTATGGCTACACCTTC	CSALPGYGGYGYTF	TRBJ1-2	NA	TRBV20-1	14	NA
TGTGCCAGCAGGCCGACAGGGGCTTTCTACAATGAGCAGTTCTTC	CASRPTGAFYNEQFF	TRBJ2-1	TRBD1	TRBV2	15	few
TGTGCCATCTCCCTACAGGGGCGCGAGCAGTACTTC	CAISLQGREQYF	TRBJ2-7	TRBD1	TRBV6-6	12	NA
TGCGCCAGCAGCCAAGAGGGGGCCATCTTGGGAGAAAAACTGTTTTTT	CASSQEGAILGEKLFF	TRBJ1-4	NA	TRBV4-1	16	NA
TGCGCCAGCAGCTTTACTTCGGGCAGGGAGGTGGAAGAGACCCAGTACTTC	CASSFTSGREVEETQYF	TRBJ2-5	NA	TRBV5-1	17	NA
TGTGCCAGCAGTTGGGGTAAGACCACTGAAGCTTTCTTT	CASSWGKTTEAFF	TRBJ1-1	NA	TRBV27	13	NA
TGTGCCAGGAGGGACTTCACCGGGGAGCTGTTTTTT	CARRDFTGELFF	TRBJ2-2	NA	TRBV2	12	NA
TGCTGTGCCCGACAGGGCTTCACAGATACGCAGTATTTT	CCARQGFTDTQYF	TRBJ2-3	TRBD1	TRBV20-1	13	NA
TGCGCCAGCAGGTGGACTAGCGGGAACCACGAGCAGTACTTC	CASRWTSGNHEQYF	TRBJ2-7	TRBD2	TRBV5-1	14	few
TGTGCCAGCAGGCGGACATTGGACACCGGGGAGCTGTTTTTT	CASRRTLDTGELFF	TRBJ2-2	NA	TRBV6-2/TRBV6-3	14	NA
TGTGCCATCAGACCTCCTAGCGGCAGCTCCTACGAGCAGTACTTC	CAIRPPSGSSYEQYF	TRBJ2-7	TRBD2	TRBV10-3	15	few
TGCAGTGCTAGAGACGTAGGACTAGAGCAGTTCTTC	CSARDVGLEQFF	TRBJ2-1	NA	TRBV20-1	12	few
TGCGCCAGCAGCCTTCTTGGGGGGGACACTGAAGCTTTCTTT	CASSLLGGDTEAFF	TRBJ1-1	NA	TRBV5-1	14	many
TGCGCCAGCAGCCAAGTGAACCTAGTTCGCACAGATACGCAGTATTTT	CASSQVNLVRTDTQYF	TRBJ2-3	NA	TRBV4-1	16	many
TGCGCCAGCAGCGCCTTGGTGCCTGGGGAATCAGATACGCAGTATTTT	CASSALVPGESDTQYF	TRBJ2-3	NA	TRBV5-1	16	NA
TGCAGCGTTGTACAGGGATCGCTCTATGGCTACACCTTC	CSVVQGSLYGYTF	TRBJ1-2	NA	TRBV29-1	13	NA